This T cell receptor beta chain was identified in a study of blood T cell repertoires in COVID-19. The V gene lost 6 bases and the J gene lost 8 bases, with 16 bases spanning the gap. CDR1 and CDR2 (germline): SGHVS, FNYEAQ. The CDR3 is 13 residues long. Assay: immunoSEQ multiplex PCR; the TCRdb copy retains only in-frame clones and omits some. This repertoire shows approximately 350,000 clones, more than 75% found once; its top ten account for about 6.9%. Sample: peripheral blood. The source is a woman between 45 and 60 years old with COVID-19, enrolled during active disease. The chain has TRBV7-6 and TRBJ1-2; no reliable D call. For the CDR3, the DNA is TGTGCCAGCAGTTTGGCCGGCGCCGGGGGCTACACCTTC. Its translation is CASSLAGAGGYTF.